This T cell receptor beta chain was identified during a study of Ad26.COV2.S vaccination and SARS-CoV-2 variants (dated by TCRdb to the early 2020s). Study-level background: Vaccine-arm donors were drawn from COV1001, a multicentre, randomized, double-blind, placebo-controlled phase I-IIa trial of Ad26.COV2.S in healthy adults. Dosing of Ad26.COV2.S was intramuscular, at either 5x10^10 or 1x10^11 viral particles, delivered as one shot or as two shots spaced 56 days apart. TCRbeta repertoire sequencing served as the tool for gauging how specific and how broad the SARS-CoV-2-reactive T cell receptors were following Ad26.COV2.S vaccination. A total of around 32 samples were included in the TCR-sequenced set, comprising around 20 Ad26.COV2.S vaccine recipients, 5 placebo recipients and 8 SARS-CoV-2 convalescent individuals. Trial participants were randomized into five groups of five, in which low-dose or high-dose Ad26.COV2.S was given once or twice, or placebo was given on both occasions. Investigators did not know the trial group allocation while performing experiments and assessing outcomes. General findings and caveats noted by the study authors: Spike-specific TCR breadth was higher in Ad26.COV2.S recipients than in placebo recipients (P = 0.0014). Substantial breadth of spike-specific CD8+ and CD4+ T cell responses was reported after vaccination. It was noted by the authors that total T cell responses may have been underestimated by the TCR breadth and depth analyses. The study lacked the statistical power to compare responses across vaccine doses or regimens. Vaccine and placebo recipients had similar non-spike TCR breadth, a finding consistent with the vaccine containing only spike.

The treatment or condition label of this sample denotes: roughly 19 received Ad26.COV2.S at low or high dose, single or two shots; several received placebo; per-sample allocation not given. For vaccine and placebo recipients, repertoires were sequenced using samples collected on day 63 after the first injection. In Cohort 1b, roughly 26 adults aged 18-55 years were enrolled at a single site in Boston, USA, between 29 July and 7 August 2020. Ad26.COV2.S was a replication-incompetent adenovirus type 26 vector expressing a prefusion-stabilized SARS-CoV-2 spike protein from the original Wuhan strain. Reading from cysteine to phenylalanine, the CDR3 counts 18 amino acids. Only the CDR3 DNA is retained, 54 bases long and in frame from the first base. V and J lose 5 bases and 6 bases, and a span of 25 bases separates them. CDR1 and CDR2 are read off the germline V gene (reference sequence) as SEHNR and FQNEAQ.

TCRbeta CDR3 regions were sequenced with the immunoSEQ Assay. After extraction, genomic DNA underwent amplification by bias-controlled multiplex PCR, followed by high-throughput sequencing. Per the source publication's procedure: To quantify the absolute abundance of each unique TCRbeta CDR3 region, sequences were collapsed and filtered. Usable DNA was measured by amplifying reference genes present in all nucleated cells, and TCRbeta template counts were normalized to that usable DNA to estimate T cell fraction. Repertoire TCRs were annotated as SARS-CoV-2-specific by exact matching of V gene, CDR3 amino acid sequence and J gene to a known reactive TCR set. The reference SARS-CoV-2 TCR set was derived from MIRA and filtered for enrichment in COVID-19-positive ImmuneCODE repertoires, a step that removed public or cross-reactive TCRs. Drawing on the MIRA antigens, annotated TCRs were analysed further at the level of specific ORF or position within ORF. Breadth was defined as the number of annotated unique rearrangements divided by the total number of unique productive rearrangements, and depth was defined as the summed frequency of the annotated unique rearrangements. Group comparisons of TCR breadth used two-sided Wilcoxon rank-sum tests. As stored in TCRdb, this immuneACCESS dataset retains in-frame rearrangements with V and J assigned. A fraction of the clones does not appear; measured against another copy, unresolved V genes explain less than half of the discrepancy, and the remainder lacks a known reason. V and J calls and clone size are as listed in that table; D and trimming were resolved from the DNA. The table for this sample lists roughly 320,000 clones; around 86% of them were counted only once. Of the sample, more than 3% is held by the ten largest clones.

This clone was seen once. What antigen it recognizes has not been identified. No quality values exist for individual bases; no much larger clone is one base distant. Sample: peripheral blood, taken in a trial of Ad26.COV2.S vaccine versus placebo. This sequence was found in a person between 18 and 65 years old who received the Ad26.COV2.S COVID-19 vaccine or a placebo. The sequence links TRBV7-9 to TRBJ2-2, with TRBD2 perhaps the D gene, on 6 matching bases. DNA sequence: TGTGCCAGCAGCAACCCCCCGGAGCGGGCGGTCGCGGCCGGGGAGCTGTTTTTT. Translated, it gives CASSNPPERAVAAGELFF.